This T cell receptor beta chain emerged from a study of cytotoxic CD8 clonotypes in ibrutinib-treated CLL. Study-level background: The study recorded mean values of about 260,000 productive templates and 90,000 to 100,000 productive rearrangements per sample.

Germline V lookup: CDR1 MNHEY, CDR2 SVGAGI. The CDR3 totals 15 residues. V shed 6 bases and J shed 2 bases, with 17 bases lying between them. The data were produced by immunoSEQ multiplex PCR, yet TCRdb's version contains in-frame clones alone and is incomplete. The repertoire has some 150,000 clones, 60% to 80% of them found once; the top ten carry 25% to 35%. The sample was PBMCs, taken after 12 months of ibrutinib treatment. V gene TRBV6-5 combines with J gene TRBJ2-7; possibly TRBD1 for D (5 bases). This TCR was recovered from a human donor with chronic lymphocytic leukemia. The CDR3 protein is CASRGIGVGTYEQYF. The CDR3 bases are TGTGCCAGCAGGGGGATAGGGGTGGGCACCTACGAGCAGTACTTC.